These 26 T cell receptor beta chains came from one sample sequenced in a study of preoperative IRX-2 immunotherapy in early breast cancer. Repertoires were generated with immunoSEQ multiplex PCR, while TCRdb's copy carries only in-frame clones and drops some. The data hold about 32,000 clones, with roughly four fifths observed a single time. The treatment was: preoperative locoregional IRX-2 cytokine immunotherapy. This sample comprised lymph node tissue, obtained from a patient treated with IRX-2 immunotherapy. The source of these receptors is a human donor with breast cancer.

This clone was found once. V gene TRBV5-1 combines with J gene TRBJ2-1, with a weak D call TRBD2 (6 bases). Germline V lookup: CDR1 SGHRS, CDR2 YFSETQ. V dropped 5 bases and J dropped 0 bases, with 15 bases sitting between them. This CDR3 spans 16 amino acids. The CDR3 loop is CASRPPGLSSYNEQFF. The CDR3 DNA follows: TGCGCCAGCAGGCCACCGGGACTTAGCTCCTACAATGAGCAGTTCTTC.

The chain recombines TRBV6-8 with TRBJ2-2, with 7 bases aligning to TRBD2. Trimming at V came to 2 bases and at J to 4 bases, leaving 7 bases not matched to a gene. CDR1 and CDR2 (germline): MNHGY, SAAAGT. This CDR3 spans 16 amino acids. CDR3 sequence reads: CASSYERGGGTGELFF. CDR3 DNA: TGTGCCAGCAGTTACGAGCGGGGCGGTGGCACCGGGGAGCTGTTTTTT.

The chain uses TRBV10-3 and TRBJ2-1; D ambiguous. V gave up 10 bases and J gave up 6 bases, with 13 bases separating them. This CDR3 is built from 12 residues. Germline CDR1 ENHRY, CDR2 SYGVKD. The CDR3 region has the DNA TGTGCCAGCTCGGATCCCTTCAATGAGCAGTTCTTC. Translating gives CASSDPFNEQFF.

J is TRBJ1-5 and V is TRBV19, with 11 bases fitting TRBD1. This CDR3 spans 16 amino acids. Germline CDR1 LNHDA, CDR2 SQIVND (reference sequence). With 5 bases clipped from V and 2 bases from J, the junction kept 5 bases outside the gene matches. CDR3 DNA: TGTGCCAGTAGTCCCCGGACAGGGGGCGGCAATCAGCCCCAGCATTTT. Translating gives CASSPRTGGGNQPQHF.

This clone came up a few times. The J gene is TRBJ2-6, the V gene TRBV18; D remains unclear. Trimming took 3 bases from V and 0 from J, leaving 12 bases between them. CDR3 size: 17 residues. Germline V gene lookup returns CDR1 KGHSH and CDR2 LQKENI. The DNA for the CDR3 is TGTGCCAGCTCACCCACACAACAGACCTCTGGGGCCAACGTCCTGACTTTC. This codes for CASSPTQQTSGANVLTF.

The rearrangement uses TRBV23-1 and TRBJ1-4; D ambiguous. TRBV23-1 falls under the ORF class, with uncertain function. The ends were cut back, 8 bases at V and 0 bases at J, with 7 bases in the middle. The CDR3 loop spans 13 amino acids. CDR3 DNA: TGCGCCAGCCAACGGTCAACTAATGAAAAACTGTTTTTT. Encoded protein: CASQRSTNEKLFF.

This clone has a handful of counts. The gene calls are TRBV6-7 and TRBJ1-2; 10 positions agree with TRBD1. TRBV6-7 falls under the ORF class, with uncertain function. This CDR3 is 14 amino acids long. Trimming at V came to 6 bases and at J to 1 base, leaving 2 bases not matched to a gene. The CDR3 nucleotides are TGTGCCAGCAGGGACAGGGGGGTTAACTATGGCTACACCTTC. Amino acid sequence: CASRDRGVNYGYTF.

In its sample, this clone was seen once. V gene TRBV11-3 combines with J gene TRBJ1-3; D not resolved. The CDR3 has 16 residues. Trimming stripped 2 bases from V and 0 bases from J, with 11 bases between. Germline V gene data show CDR1 as SGHNT and CDR2 as YENEEA. The CDR3 is CASSLLSRISGNTIYF. CDR3 DNA: TGTGCCAGCAGCTTATTGTCCAGGATCTCTGGAAACACCATATATTTT.

This clone was seen only once. The chain carries TRBV7-1 and TRBJ1-3, with no clear D. TRBV7-1 is noted as an ORF with a role that remains uncertain. V lost 4 bases and J lost 0, with 13 bases in between. CDR3 length equals 16 residues. The CDR3 DNA follows: TGTGCCAGCAGCTTGGGCCGGGGATACTCTGGAAACACCATATATTTT. It yields the protein CASSLGRGYSGNTIYF.

This clone was seen only a few times. This chain links TRBV18 with TRBJ1-4; no reliable D call. CDR3 size: 16 residues. Trimming removed 4 bases from V and 6 bases from J, with 18 bases in between. Germline values: CDR1 KGHSH, CDR2 LQKENI. In nucleotides, the CDR3 is TGTGCCAGCTCACAGTCCGCGGTAGTTTTTGATGAAAAACTGTTTTTT. Translation: CASSQSAVVFDEKLFF.

The rearrangement joins TRBV12-5 to TRBJ1-3; D is uncertain. This CDR3 has 13 residues. Germline values: CDR1 LGHNT, CDR2 FRNRAP. Deletions cut 3 bases from V and 0 bases from J, with 3 bases between. The CDR3 DNA is TGTGCTAGTGGTTTAGACTCTGGAAACACCATATATTTT. This gives the protein CASGLDSGNTIYF.

This chain uses TRBV15 with TRBJ1-5; 9 bases fit TRBD1. The CDR3 spans 15 residues. Germline CDR1 and CDR2: LNHNV and YYDKDF (reference sequence). V lost 10 bases to trimming and J lost 1 base; unmatched junction nucleotides: 8. DNA of the CDR3: TGTGCCAGCAAAATGGACAGGGGCAGCAATCAGCCCCAGCATTTT. Translation gives CASKMDRGSNQPQHF.

The genes are TRBV18 and TRBJ2-7; D remains ambiguous. Trimming took 3 bases from V and 0 from J, leaving 3 bases between them. CDR3 size: 12 residues. Germline loops: CDR1 KGHSH, CDR2 LQKENI. CDR3 DNA sequence: TGTGCCAGCTCACCCAGCTCCTACGAGCAGTACTTC. Translation gives CASSPSSYEQYF.

The V gene is TRBV28, the J gene TRBJ2-7, with D perhaps matching TRBD1 (6 bases). Per the germline V gene, CDR1 is MDHEN and CDR2 is SYDVKM. The CDR3 contains 15 residues. V was trimmed by 6 bases and J by 5 bases, leaving 20 bases between them. The CDR3 DNA reads TGTGCCAGCAGGGTGGCCCCAGGGGAGTCACACGAGCAGTACTTC. Its protein product is CASRVAPGESHEQYF.

The rearrangement links TRBV12-5 to TRBJ2-2; D is possibly TRBD1 (6 bases). Germline loops: CDR1 LGHNT, CDR2 FRNRAP. The CDR3 has 12 amino acids. V was shortened by 6 bases and J by 6 bases, with 8 bases between the two germline ends. This chain's CDR3 is CASGWGPGELFF. The CDR3 nucleotides are TGTGCTAGTGGCTGGGGGCCCGGGGAGCTGTTTTTT.

This chain links TRBV28 with TRBJ2-1; TRBD1 matches 12 bases. Germline CDR1 reads MDHEN; CDR2 reads SYDVKM. CDR3 length equals 14 residues. V lost 6 bases, J lost 6 bases, and 3 bases stayed unmatched. CDR3 sequence reads: CASSRDRGLNEQFF. Here the CDR3 DNA reads TGTGCCAGCAGCCGGGACAGGGGGCTCAATGAGCAGTTCTTC.

The chain joins TRBV18 to TRBJ2-5; tentative D call: TRBD2 (5 bases). The germline gives CDR1 KGHSH, CDR2 LQKENI. This CDR3 region has 17 residues. Trimming pared 0 bases from V and 6 bases from J, leaving 20 bases between. CDR3 protein: CASSPPGSRPREKTQYF. In nucleotides, the CDR3 is TGTGCCAGCTCACCACCGGGGTCTCGGCCGAGGGAGAAGACCCAGTACTTC.

The chain employs TRBV14 and TRBJ2-3; the match to TRBD2 covers 9 bases. Losses at the gene ends were 4 bases for V and 1 base for J; bases not matched to a gene: 3. The CDR3 covers 15 residues. Per the germline V gene, CDR1 is SGHDN and CDR2 is FVKESK. CDR3: CASSRRTSGTDTQYF. In DNA, the CDR3 is TGTGCCAGCAGCCGGAGGACTAGCGGCACAGATACGCAGTATTTT.

This clone is labeled as medium-sized. This chain joins TRBV30 and TRBJ1-6; possible D gene TRBD1, 5 bases. V was cut by 4 bases and J by 10 bases, with 17 bases left in between. CDR1 is GTSNPN and CDR2 is SVGIG in the germline V gene (reference sequence). The CDR3 is 14 amino acids. In DNA form, the CDR3 reads TGTGCCTGGAATAGCGGGGGAGGTGGATCACCCCTCCACTTT. It yields the protein CAWNSGGGGSPLHF. Full variable domain (remainder filled in from reference TRBV30 and TRBJ1-6): SQTIHQWPATLVQPVGSPLSLECTVEGTSNPNLYWYRQAAGRGLQLLFYSVGIGQISSEVPQNLSASRPQDRQFILSSKKLLLSDSGFYLCAWNSGGGGSPLHFGNGTRLTVT.

This clone was seen more than once but under ten times. This chain joins TRBV6-8 and TRBJ1-4, with TRBD1 identical over 7 bases. The V segment lost 2 bases and the J segment 8 bases; nucleotides outside the gene matches: 2. CDR1 is MNHGY, CDR2 SAAAGT, per germline. CDR3 size: 13 residues. The CDR3 coding sequence is TGTGCCAGCAGTTACGGGACAGCAGAAAAACTGTTTTTT. As protein: CASSYGTAEKLFF.

This chain joins TRBV18 and TRBJ1-5; the D is unclear. The CDR3 loop spans 16 amino acids. The V end was cut by 5 bases, the J end by 0 bases, with 14 bases between. The V gene's germline CDR1 is KGHSH and CDR2 LQKENI. In DNA, the CDR3 is TGTGCCAGCTCAGGTGACCGACTATATAGCAATCAGCCCCAGCATTTT. Translation gives CASSGDRLYSNQPQHF.

The rearrangement uses TRBV30 and TRBJ2-1; 9 nucleotides align to TRBD2. The germline V gene encodes CDR1 GTSNPN and CDR2 SVGIG (reference sequence). CDR3 size: 15 residues. V shed 0 bases, J shed 7 bases, and the junction held 7 bases outside the gene matches. The chain's CDR3 is CAWSVAASGMNEQFF. As DNA, the CDR3 is TGTGCCTGGAGTGTAGCGGCTAGCGGGATGAATGAGCAGTTCTTC.

This chain uses TRBV30 with TRBJ1-6; D not certain. This CDR3 is 13 amino acids long. CDR1 and CDR2 from the germline V gene are GTSNPN and SVGIG (reference sequence). Trimming removed 0 bases from V and 10 bases from J, with 10 bases in between. The CDR3 sequence is CAWSVFGESPLHF. In nucleotides, the CDR3 is TGTGCCTGGAGTGTTTTTGGGGAATCACCCCTCCACTTT.

By sample fraction, this clone is medium-sized (0.01 to 0.1%). The J gene is TRBJ1-2, the V gene TRBV28; D is unclear. The CDR3 consists of 12 residues. CDR1 is MDHEN, CDR2 SYDVKM, per germline. Trimming shortened V by 10 bases and J by 0 bases, and 9 bases separated the two germline ends. The CDR3 DNA reads TGTGCCACAACCTACACTAACTATGGCTACACCTTC. This codes for CATTYTNYGYTF.

The chain couples TRBV19 to TRBJ1-4; D unresolved. The CDR3 extends over 13 amino acids. The V end lost 3 bases, the J end lost 2 bases, and 4 bases lay between the germline ends. CDR1 and CDR2 (germline): LNHDA, SQIVND (reference sequence). CDR3 coding DNA: TGTGCCAGTAGTATTGGGACTAATGAAAAACTGTTTTTT. This translates into CASSIGTNEKLFF.

The chain combines TRBV19 with TRBJ1-2; perhaps TRBD1 as D (6 bases). V gave up 4 bases and J gave up 4 bases, with 13 bases separating them. The CDR3 consists of 14 residues. Germline values: CDR1 LNHDA, CDR2 SQIVND (reference sequence). DNA of the CDR3: TGTGCCAGTAGTACCCTACAGGGAATCTATGGCTACACCTTC. Its protein is CASSTLQGIYGYTF.